One sample yielded the 26 T cell receptor beta chains listed below, sequenced in a study of blood T cells in healthy people across ages. With a J-beta primer mix and a sample-barcoded 5' primer, a second PCR ran about 7 to 11 cycles. One entry per CDR3 protein, called by TCRdb with MiXCR from the 5' RACE reads. The sample records hundreds of thousands of distinct CDR3 sequences, 20% to 25% being singletons. These data were likewise used in another study, on T cells of mothers and their children.

The specimen was blood. These receptors were taken from a boy between 10 and 17 years old in good health.

This rearrangement joins TRBV5-1 to TRBJ1-2; unclear D gene. CDR1 is SGHRS, CDR2 YFSETQ, per germline. The ends were cut back, 0 bases at V and 5 bases at J, with 14 bases in the middle. The CDR3 spans 15 residues. In DNA, the CDR3 is TGCGCCAGCAGCTTGGTGGCGTCAGGAGCTTATGGCTACACCTTC. Its protein product is CASSLVASGAYGYTF. The entire variable domain, with the rest obtained from reference TRBV5-1 and TRBJ1-2, is as follows: KAGVTQTPRYLIKTRGQQVTLSCSPISGHRSVSWYQQTPGQGLQFLFEYFSETQRNKGNFPGRFSGRQFSNSRSEMNVSTLELGDSALYLCASSLVASGAYGYTFGSGTRLTVV.

This clonotype was counted a few times. The chain couples TRBV28 to TRBJ2-4; TRBD2 matches 12 bases. This CDR3 has 14 residues. Trimming removed 6 bases from V and 8 bases from J; junction bases left unmatched: 5. Germline CDR1 and CDR2: MDHEN and SYDVKM. Here the CDR3 DNA reads TGTGCCAGCAGACTAGCGGGAGGCTGGGACATTCAGTACTTC. Translated, it gives CASRLAGGWDIQYF.

V usage is TRBV27 and J usage is TRBJ2-5; D gene uncertain. The closer fit of TRBJ2-1 to the DNA end suggests the J call may be wrong. Per the germline V gene, CDR1 is MNHEY and CDR2 is SMNVEV (reference sequence). CDR3 length: 14 residues. The DNA for the CDR3 is TGTGCCAGCAGCCCCCTTGAGGCGGCCGGGGAGCAGTTCTTC. Translation gives CASSPLEAAGEQFF.

This clonotype was picked up a small number of times. This chain uses TRBV12-3 or TRBV12-4 with TRBJ2-5, with D perhaps being TRBD1 or TRBD2 (5 bases each). The DNA matches TRBJ2-7 better at its end, which makes the J call doubtful. The CDR3 is 15 residues long. The CDR3 sequence is CASSLMGRFFNEQYF. Written as DNA, the CDR3 is TGTGCCAGCAGTTTAATGGGACGATTCTTCAACGAGCAGTACTTC.

This clonotype was seen a few times. The chain uses TRBV5-4 and TRBJ1-4; 10 positions agree with TRBD1. CDR1 SGHNT and CDR2 YYREEE come from the germline V gene (reference sequence). J lost 7 bases, V lost 0 bases, and 3 bases had no gene match. This CDR3 is built from 15 residues. DNA for the CDR3: TGTGCCAGCAGCTTGGTGGGACAGGGGCCTGAAAAACTGTTTTTT. Residues: CASSLVGQGPEKLFF.

The V gene is TRBV29-1, the J gene TRBJ2-5; 10 positions agree with TRBD1. Germline V gene data show CDR1 as SQVTM and CDR2 as ANQGSEA. V dropped 4 bases and J dropped 4; count of bases not matched to a gene: 6. The CDR3 loop spans 14 amino acids. The CDR3 is CSVADRGAGETQYF. Written as DNA, the CDR3 is TGCAGCGTTGCGGACAGGGGGGCAGGAGAGACCCAGTACTTC.

The chain carries TRBV6-5 and TRBJ2-3; maybe TRBD1 (5 bases). The germline gives CDR1 MNHEY, CDR2 SVGAGI. V was clipped by 0 bases and J by 2 bases, with 12 bases between them. The CDR3 covers 16 residues. CDR3 amino acids: CASSYSGPVVTDTQYF. The CDR3 coding sequence is TGTGCCAGCAGTTACTCGGGGCCGGTCGTCACAGATACGCAGTATTTT.

The rearrangement uses TRBV24-1 and TRBJ2-3; D possibly uses TRBD1 or TRBD2 (5 bases each). Trimming took off 4 bases at V and 5 bases at J, with 18 bases between the two ends. Germline V gives CDR1 KGHDR, CDR2 SFDVKD. This CDR3 spans 16 amino acids. CDR3 sequence (DNA): TGTGCCACCAGTGACCCACGGGACCGCACGGGAGATACGCAGTATTTT. Amino acids: CATSDPRDRTGDTQYF.

V is TRBV28 and J is TRBJ2-4, with D hard to call. Trimming stripped 5 bases from V and 0 bases from J, with 11 bases between. The germline gives CDR1 MDHEN, CDR2 SYDVKM. This CDR3 region has 15 residues. In DNA form, the CDR3 reads TGTGCCAGCAGTCCCCGACTCTTAGCCAAAAACATTCAGTACTTC. Its translation: CASSPRLLAKNIQYF.

This chain links TRBV7-9 with TRBJ2-5; no clear D gene. The CDR3 runs to 12 residues. Germline loops: CDR1 SEHNR, CDR2 FQNEAQ (reference sequence). V lost 4 bases and J lost 7, with 10 bases in between. The CDR3 DNA reads TGTGCCAGCAGCTCCAAAGAGTCGACCCAGTACTTC. Protein: CASSSKESTQYF. Together with reference TRBV7-9 and TRBJ2-5, the CDR3 gives the full variable domain: DTGVSQNPRHKITKRGQNVTFRCDPISEHNRLYWYRQTLGQGPEFLTYFQNEAQLEKSRLLSDRFSAERPKGSFSTLEIQRTEQGDSAMYLCASSSKESTQYFGPGTRLLVL.

This clonotype was observed a handful of times. The chain carries TRBV7-2 and TRBJ2-4; TRBD1 aligns across 10 bases. The V gene end was trimmed by 7 bases and the J gene end by 7 bases; junction bases not matched to a gene: 1. Germline-derived CDR1 and CDR2 are SGHTA and FQGNSA. CDR3 length equals 12 residues. The CDR3 region is CASMDRGNIQYF. Written as DNA, the CDR3 is TGTGCCAGCATGGACAGGGGGAACATTCAGTACTTC.

This clonotype was recorded a few times. The rearrangement joins TRBV28 to TRBJ2-1; 9 nucleotides align to TRBD2. After removal of 2 bases from V and 8 bases from J, the junction contained 4 bases not matched to a gene. This CDR3 region has 14 residues. Germline CDR1 reads MDHEN; CDR2 reads SYDVKM. The CDR3 sequence is CASSLAGGLDEQFF. The CDR3 nucleotides read TGTGCCAGCAGTTTAGCGGGAGGGCTAGATGAGCAGTTCTTC.

This clonotype was seen many times. The V and J genes are TRBV3-1 and TRBJ2-2, with 10 bases fitting TRBD2. CDR1 and CDR2 (germline): LGHDT, YNNKEL (reference sequence). The junction had 3 bases not matched to a gene; V was cut back by 3 bases and J by 5 bases. The CDR3 spans 15 residues. DNA for the CDR3: TGTGCCAGCAGCCATAGCGGGGGGCTTACCGGGGAGCTGTTTTTT. It yields the protein CASSHSGGLTGELFF.

This clonotype was detected a few times. This rearrangement joins TRBV20-1 to TRBJ2-2; a possible D gene is TRBD2 (5 bases). Germline V lookup: CDR1 DFQATT, CDR2 SNEGSKA (reference sequence). The CDR3 sequence is 13 residues long. V was cut by 3 bases and J by 6 bases, with 11 bases left in between. The CDR3 nucleotides read TGCAGTGCTAGGTCCGGGGATGCCGGGGAGCTGTTTTTT. Its translation: CSARSGDAGELFF.

This clonotype was recorded a few times. This rearrangement joins TRBV7-9 to TRBJ2-7; D assignment may be TRBD1 or TRBD2 (5 bases each). CDR1 and CDR2 (germline): SEHNR, FQNEAQ (reference sequence). Trimming left V 4 bases short and J 4 bases short, with 17 bases between. There are 15 residues in the CDR3. CDR3: CASSSPRGRWYEQYF. The CDR3 DNA follows: TGTGCCAGCAGCTCCCCCCGGGGCCGTTGGTACGAGCAGTACTTC.

V and J are TRBV9 and TRBJ2-7, with 9 bases lining up with TRBD1. Germline V gives CDR1 SGDLS, CDR2 YYNGEE. Trimming removed 0 bases from V and 1 base from J; junction bases left unmatched: 5. This CDR3 is built from 16 residues. The CDR3 region is CASSVATGQGSYEQYF. The CDR3 DNA follows: TGTGCCAGCAGCGTAGCAACGGGACAGGGTTCCTACGAGCAGTACTTC.

This clonotype was seen a handful of times. The V gene is TRBV20-1, the J gene TRBJ2-1; D ambiguous. Per germline, CDR1 DFQATT and CDR2 SNEGSKA (reference sequence). V lost 6 bases to trimming and J lost 3 bases, with 18 bases between them. The CDR3 contains 15 residues. This CDR3 reads CSASGIKDNYNEQFF. The CDR3 DNA follows: TGCAGTGCCAGTGGTATCAAAGACAACTACAATGAGCAGTTCTTC.

This rearrangement joins TRBV28 to TRBJ2-7, with D perhaps TRBD2 (6 bases). Germline CDR1 reads MDHEN; CDR2 reads SYDVKM. The CDR3 sequence is 13 residues long. The CDR3 loop is CGAVAGNSYEQYF. DNA for the CDR3: TGTGGGGCGGTGGCGGGGAACTCCTACGAGCAGTACTTC.

The rearrangement uses TRBV19 and TRBJ1-2; TRBD1 matches 7 bases. This CDR3 contains 13 residues. V lost 0 bases to trimming and J lost 8 bases; unmatched junction nucleotides: 3. Looked up from germline, CDR1 is LNHDA and CDR2 is SQIVND (reference sequence). As DNA, the CDR3 is TGTGCCAGTAGTATAGAGAGGGGGCGCGGCTACACCTTC. Protein product: CASSIERGRGYTF.

This chain connects TRBV7-2 to TRBJ2-7; D gene uncertain. Looked up from germline, CDR1 is SGHTA and CDR2 is FQGNSA. The V and J ends lost 6 bases and 4 bases respectively, with 13 bases between them. There are 13 residues in the CDR3. Here the CDR3 DNA reads TGTGCCAGCAGGGTGGACGGCGGATACGAGCAGTACTTC. This translates into CASRVDGGYEQYF. Full variable domain (rest looked up from reference TRBV7-2 and TRBJ2-7): GAGVSQSPSNKVTEKGKDVELRCDPISGHTALYWYRQSLGQGLEFLIYFQGNSAPDKSGLPSDRFSAERTGGSVSTLTIQRTQQEDSAVYLCASRVDGGYEQYFGPGTRLTVT.

The table lists this clonotype with a few counts. This chain uses TRBV14 with TRBJ2-5; D gene unclear. TRBJ2-7 matches the DNA end more closely, so the J call is doubtful. Per germline, CDR1 SGHDN and CDR2 FVKESK. This CDR3 is 16 amino acids long. The CDR3 nucleotides are TGTGCCAGCAGTCTCCAGACCGAAACCCCGAACTACGAGCAGTACTTC. Amino acid sequence: CASSLQTETPNYEQYF.

This clonotype came up a few times. The V call is TRBV7-9, the J call TRBJ1-2; D is unclear. The CDR3 consists of 13 residues. CDR1 SEHNR and CDR2 FQNEAQ come from the germline V gene (reference sequence). Trimming left V 1 base short and J 6 bases short, with 9 bases between. Written as DNA, the CDR3 is TGTGCCAGCAGCTTAGTACTTGGGGATGGCTACACCTTC. Translated, it gives CASSLVLGDGYTF.

This clonotype showed up just a few times. The rearrangement links TRBV7-3 to TRBJ1-6; a possible D gene is TRBD1 (6 bases). Per germline, CDR1 SGHTA and CDR2 FQGTGA. The CDR3 is made up of 13 amino acids. V lost 2 bases, J lost 10 bases, and 9 bases lay in between. The CDR3 DNA follows: TGTGCCAGCAGCTTAGAGCAGGGGTCACCCCTCCACTTT. Protein sequence: CASSLEQGSPLHF. Complete variable domain (other parts from reference TRBV7-3 and TRBJ1-6): GAGVSQTPSNKVTEKGKYVELRCDPISGHTALYWYRQSLGQGPEFLIYFQGTGAADDSGLPNDRFFAVRPEGSVSTLKIQRTERGDSAVYLCASSLEQGSPLHFGNGTRLTVT.

This chain joins TRBV5-1 and TRBJ2-5; weak D call: TRBD1 (6 bases). The CDR3 is 17 amino acids. In germline, CDR1 is SGHRS, CDR2 YFSETQ. V shed 2 bases and J shed 5 bases, with 22 bases lying between them. CDR3 sequence: CASSLPLGGEDKETQYF. DNA of the CDR3: TGCGCCAGCAGCTTACCCTTAGGGGGAGAGGATAAGGAGACCCAGTACTTC.

V and J are TRBV29-1 and TRBJ1-2; D perhaps matches TRBD1 (5 bases). V gave up 2 bases and J gave up 4 bases, with 14 bases separating them. Germline V lookup: CDR1 SQVTM, CDR2 ANQGSEA. This CDR3 comprises 14 residues. The CDR3 protein is CSVEKQDGIYGYTF. The CDR3 bases are TGCAGCGTTGAAAAACAGGACGGGATCTATGGCTACACCTTC. The variable domain in full, with the rest retrieved from reference TRBV29-1 and TRBJ1-2, is SAVISQKPSRDICQRGTSLTIQCQVDSQVTMMFWYRQQPGQSLTLIATANQGSEATYESGFVIDKFPISRPNLTFSTLTVSNMSPEDSSIYLCSVEKQDGIYGYTFGSGTRLTVV.

V and J are TRBV6-6 and TRBJ1-5; D not resolved. V dropped 4 bases and J dropped 0 bases, with 10 bases sitting between them. Germline assignment: CDR1 MNHNY and CDR2 SVGAGI (reference sequence). This CDR3 is 15 amino acids long. The CDR3 DNA follows: TGTGCCAGCAGTTGGCAGCCATATAGCAATCAGCCCCAGCATTTT. Its translation: CASSWQPYSNQPQHF.